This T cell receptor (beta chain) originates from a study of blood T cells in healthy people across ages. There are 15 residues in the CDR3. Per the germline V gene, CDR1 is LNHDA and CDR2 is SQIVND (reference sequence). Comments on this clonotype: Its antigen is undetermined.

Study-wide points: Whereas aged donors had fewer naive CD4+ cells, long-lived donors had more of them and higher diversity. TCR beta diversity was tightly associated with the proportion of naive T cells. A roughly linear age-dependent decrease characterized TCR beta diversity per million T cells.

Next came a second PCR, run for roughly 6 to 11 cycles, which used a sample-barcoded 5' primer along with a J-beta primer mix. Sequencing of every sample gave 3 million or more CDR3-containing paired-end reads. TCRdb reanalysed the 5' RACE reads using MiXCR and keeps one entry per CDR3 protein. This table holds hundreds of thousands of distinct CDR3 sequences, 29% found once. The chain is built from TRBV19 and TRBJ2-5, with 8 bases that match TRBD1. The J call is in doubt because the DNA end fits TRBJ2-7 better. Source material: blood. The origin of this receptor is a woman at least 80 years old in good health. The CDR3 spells CASSIVGTGGSEQYF. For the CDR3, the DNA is TGTGCCAGTAGTATAGTGGGGACAGGTGGATCCGAGCAGTACTTC.